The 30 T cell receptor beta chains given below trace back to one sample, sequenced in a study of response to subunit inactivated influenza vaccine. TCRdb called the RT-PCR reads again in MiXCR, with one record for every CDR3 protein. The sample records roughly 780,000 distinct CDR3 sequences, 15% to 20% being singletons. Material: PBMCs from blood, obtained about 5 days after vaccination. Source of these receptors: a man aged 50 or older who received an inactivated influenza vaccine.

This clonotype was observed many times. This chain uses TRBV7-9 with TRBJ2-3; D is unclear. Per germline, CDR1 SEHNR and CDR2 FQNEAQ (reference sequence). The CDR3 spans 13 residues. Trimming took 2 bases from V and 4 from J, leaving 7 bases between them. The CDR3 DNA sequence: TGTGCCAGCAGCTTAAGCCTCGCAGATACGCAGTATTTT. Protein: CASSLSLADTQYF.

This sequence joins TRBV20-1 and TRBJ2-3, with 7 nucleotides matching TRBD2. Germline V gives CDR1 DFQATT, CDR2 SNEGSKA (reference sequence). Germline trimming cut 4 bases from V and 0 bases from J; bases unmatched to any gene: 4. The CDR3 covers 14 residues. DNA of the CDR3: TGCAGTGCTACACCTAGCGGTAGCACAGATACGCAGTATTTT. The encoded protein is CSATPSGSTDTQYF.

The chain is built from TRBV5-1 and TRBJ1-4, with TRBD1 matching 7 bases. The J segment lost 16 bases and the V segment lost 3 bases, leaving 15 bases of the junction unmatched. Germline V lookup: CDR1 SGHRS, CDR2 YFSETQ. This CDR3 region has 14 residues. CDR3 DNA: TGCGCCAGCAGCTCACAGGGGCTCCGACGTTACGCGTTTTTT. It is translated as CASSSQGLRRYAFF.

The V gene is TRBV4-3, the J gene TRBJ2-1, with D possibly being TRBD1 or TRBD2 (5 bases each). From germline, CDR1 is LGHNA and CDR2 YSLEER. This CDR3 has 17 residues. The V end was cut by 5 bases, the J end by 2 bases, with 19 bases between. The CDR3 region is CASSFNEGLSAYNEQFF. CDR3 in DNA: TGCGCCAGCAGCTTTAATGAGGGGCTATCAGCCTACAATGAGCAGTTCTTC.

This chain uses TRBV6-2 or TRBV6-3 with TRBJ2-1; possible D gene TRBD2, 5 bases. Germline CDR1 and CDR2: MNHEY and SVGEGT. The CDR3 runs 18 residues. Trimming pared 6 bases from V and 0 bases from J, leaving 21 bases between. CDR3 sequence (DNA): TGTGCCAGCAGCTCGCCATCGGAGACGGGGAGCTCCTACAATGAGCAGTTCTTC. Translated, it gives CASSSPSETGSSYNEQFF.

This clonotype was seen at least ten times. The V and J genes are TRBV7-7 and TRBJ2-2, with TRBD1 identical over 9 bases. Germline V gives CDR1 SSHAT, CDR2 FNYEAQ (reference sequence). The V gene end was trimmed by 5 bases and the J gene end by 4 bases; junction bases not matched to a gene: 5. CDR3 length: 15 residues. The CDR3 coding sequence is TGTGCCAGCAGCCCCGGGACAGGGATCACCGGGGAGCTGTTTTTT. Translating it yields CASSPGTGITGELFF.

CDR3 protein: CASSVMSGHLGEYNEQFF. DNA of the CDR3: TGTGCCAGCAGCGTCATGTCGGGACACTTAGGCGAATACAATGAGCAGTTCTTC. V and J are TRBV11-2 and TRBJ2-1, with D possibly matching TRBD1 (6 bases). The germline gives CDR1 SGHAT, CDR2 FQNNGV. This CDR3 has 18 residues. Deletions cut 5 bases from V and 4 bases from J, with 24 bases between. Drawing the rest from reference TRBV11-2 and TRBJ2-1, the complete variable domain is EAGVAQSPRYKIIEKRQSVAFWCNPISGHATLYWYQQILGQGPKLLIQFQNNGVVDDSQLPKDRFSAERLKGVDSTLKIQPAKLEDSAVYLCASSVMSGHLGEYNEQFFGPGTRLTVL.

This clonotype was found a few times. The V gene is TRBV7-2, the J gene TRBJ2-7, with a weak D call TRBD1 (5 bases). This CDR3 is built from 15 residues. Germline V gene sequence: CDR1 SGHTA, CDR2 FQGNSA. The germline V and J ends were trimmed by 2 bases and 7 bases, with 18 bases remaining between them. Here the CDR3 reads CASSLRAGYGNEQYF. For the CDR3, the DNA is TGTGCCAGCAGCTTACGGGCAGGGTATGGGAATGAGCAGTACTTC.

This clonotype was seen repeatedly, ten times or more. The chain's CDR3 is CASSFMGSTDTQYF. Written as DNA, the CDR3 is TGTGCCAGCAGCTTTATGGGGTCCACAGATACGCAGTATTTT. V is TRBV7-2 and J is TRBJ2-3; no clear D. CDR3 size: 14 residues. V gave up 3 bases and J gave up 2 bases, with 9 bases separating them. Germline CDR1 SGHTA, CDR2 FQGNSA.

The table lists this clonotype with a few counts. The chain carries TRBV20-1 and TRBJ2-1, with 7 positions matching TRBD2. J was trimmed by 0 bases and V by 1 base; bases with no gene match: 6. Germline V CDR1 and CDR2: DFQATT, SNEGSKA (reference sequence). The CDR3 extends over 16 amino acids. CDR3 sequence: CSARAPTSYSYNEQFF. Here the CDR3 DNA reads TGCAGTGCTAGAGCGCCGACTAGCTACTCCTACAATGAGCAGTTCTTC.

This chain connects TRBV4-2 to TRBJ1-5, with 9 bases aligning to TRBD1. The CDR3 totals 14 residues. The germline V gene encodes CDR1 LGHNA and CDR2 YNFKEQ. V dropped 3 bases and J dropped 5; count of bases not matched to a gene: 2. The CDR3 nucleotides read TGTGCCAGCAGCCATGACAGGGGGGATCAGCCCCAGCATTTT. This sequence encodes CASSHDRGDQPQHF.

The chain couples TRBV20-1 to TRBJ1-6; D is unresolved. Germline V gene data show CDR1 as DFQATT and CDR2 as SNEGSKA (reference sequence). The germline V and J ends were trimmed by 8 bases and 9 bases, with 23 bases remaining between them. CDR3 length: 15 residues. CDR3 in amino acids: CSLEGPFGFRSPLHF. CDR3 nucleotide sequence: TGCAGTTTGGAAGGCCCATTCGGTTTTCGTTCACCCCTCCACTTT.

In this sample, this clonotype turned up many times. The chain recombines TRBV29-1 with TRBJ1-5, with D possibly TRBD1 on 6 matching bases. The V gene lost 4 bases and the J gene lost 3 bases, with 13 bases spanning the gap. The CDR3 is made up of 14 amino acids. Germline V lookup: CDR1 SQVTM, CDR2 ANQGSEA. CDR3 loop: CSVALGAFNQPQHF. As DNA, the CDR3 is TGCAGCGTTGCTCTGGGGGCATTCAATCAGCCCCAGCATTTT. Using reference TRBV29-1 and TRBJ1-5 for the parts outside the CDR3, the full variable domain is SAVISQKPSRDICQRGTSLTIQCQVDSQVTMMFWYRQQPGQSLTLIATANQGSEATYESGFVIDKFPISRPNLTFSTLTVSNMSPEDSSIYLCSVALGAFNQPQHFGDGTRLSIL.

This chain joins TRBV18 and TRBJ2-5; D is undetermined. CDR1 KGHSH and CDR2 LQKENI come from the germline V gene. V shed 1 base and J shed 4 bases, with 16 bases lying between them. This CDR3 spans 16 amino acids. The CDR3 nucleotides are TGTGCCAGCTCACCACGGGAACACAATATCCGAGAGACCCAGTACTTC. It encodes CASSPREHNIRETQYF.

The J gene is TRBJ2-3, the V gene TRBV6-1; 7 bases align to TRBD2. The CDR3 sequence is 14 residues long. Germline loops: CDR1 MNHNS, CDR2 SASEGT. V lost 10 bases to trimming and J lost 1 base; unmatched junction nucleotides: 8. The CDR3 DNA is TGTGCCACCGGAGGGAGGGCGGGCACAGATACGCAGTATTTT. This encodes CATGGRAGTDTQYF.

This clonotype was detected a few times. The CDR3 region is CASSKLTERAFF. The CDR3 nucleotides are TGTGCCAGCAGTAAACTGACAGAACGGGCTTTCTTT. The chain employs TRBV6-2 or TRBV6-3 and TRBJ1-1; possibly TRBD1 for D (5 bases). Trimming shortened V by 5 bases and J by 11 bases, and 15 bases separated the two germline ends. The CDR3 sequence is 12 residues long. In germline, CDR1 is MNHEY, CDR2 SVGEGT.

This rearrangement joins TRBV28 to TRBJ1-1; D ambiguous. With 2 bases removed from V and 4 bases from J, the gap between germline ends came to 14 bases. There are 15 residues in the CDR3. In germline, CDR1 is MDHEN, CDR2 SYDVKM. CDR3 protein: CASSLLTVMGTEAFF. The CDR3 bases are TGTGCCAGCAGTTTACTTACGGTCATGGGCACTGAAGCTTTCTTT.

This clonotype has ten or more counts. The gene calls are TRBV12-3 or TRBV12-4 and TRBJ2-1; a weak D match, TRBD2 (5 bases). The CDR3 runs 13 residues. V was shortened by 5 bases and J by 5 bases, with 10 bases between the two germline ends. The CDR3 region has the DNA TGTGCCAGCAGTAGGAATAGCGACAATGAGCAGTTCTTC. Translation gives CASSRNSDNEQFF.

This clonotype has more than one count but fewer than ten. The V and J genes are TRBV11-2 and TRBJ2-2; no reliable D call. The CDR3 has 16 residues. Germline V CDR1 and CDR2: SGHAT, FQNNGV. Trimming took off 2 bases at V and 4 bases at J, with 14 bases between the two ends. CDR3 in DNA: TGTGCCAGCAGCTTAAACTTCCGTGTGGGCACCGGGGAGCTGTTTTTT. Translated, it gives CASSLNFRVGTGELFF.

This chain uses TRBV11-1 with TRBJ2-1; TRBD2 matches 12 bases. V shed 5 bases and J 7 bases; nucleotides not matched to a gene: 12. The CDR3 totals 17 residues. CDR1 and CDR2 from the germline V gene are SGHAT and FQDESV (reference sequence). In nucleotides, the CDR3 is TGTGCCAGCAGCCTGATGAACCTAGCGGGAGGGCGGAATGAGCAGTTCTTC. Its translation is CASSLMNLAGGRNEQFF.

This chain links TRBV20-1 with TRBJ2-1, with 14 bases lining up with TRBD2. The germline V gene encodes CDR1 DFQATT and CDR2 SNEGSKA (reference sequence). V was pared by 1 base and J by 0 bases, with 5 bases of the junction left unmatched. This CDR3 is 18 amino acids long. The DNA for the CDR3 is TGCAGTGCTAGAGGACTAGCGGGAGGGGGAAGCTCCTACAATGAGCAGTTCTTC. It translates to CSARGLAGGGSSYNEQFF.

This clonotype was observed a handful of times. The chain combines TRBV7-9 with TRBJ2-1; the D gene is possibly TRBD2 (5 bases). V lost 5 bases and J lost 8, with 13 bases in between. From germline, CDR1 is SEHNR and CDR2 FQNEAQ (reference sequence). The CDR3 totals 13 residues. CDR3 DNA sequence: TGTGCCAGCAGCCATACTAGTTACGATGAGCAGTTCTTC. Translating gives CASSHTSYDEQFF.

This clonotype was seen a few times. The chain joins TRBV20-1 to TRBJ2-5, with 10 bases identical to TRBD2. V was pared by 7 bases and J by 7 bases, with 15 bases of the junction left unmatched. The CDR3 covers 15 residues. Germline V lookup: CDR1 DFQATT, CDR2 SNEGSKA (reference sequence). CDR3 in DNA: TGCAGTGTTGATCCAGCGGGGGGGAGAGTAGGGACCCAGTACTTC. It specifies CSVDPAGGRVGTQYF.

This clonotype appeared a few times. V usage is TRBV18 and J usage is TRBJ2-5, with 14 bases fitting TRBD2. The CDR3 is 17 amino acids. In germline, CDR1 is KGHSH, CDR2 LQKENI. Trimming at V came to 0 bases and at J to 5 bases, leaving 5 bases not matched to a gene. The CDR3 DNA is TGTGCCAGCTCACCACCGGGACTAGCGGGAGAATTGGAGACCCAGTACTTC. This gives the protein CASSPPGLAGELETQYF.

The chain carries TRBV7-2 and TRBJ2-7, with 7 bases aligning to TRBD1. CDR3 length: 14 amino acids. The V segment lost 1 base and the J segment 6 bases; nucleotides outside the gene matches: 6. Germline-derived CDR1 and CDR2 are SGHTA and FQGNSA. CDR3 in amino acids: CASSLGGRGSEQYF. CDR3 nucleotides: TGTGCCAGCAGCTTAGGCGGCAGGGGGAGCGAGCAGTACTTC.

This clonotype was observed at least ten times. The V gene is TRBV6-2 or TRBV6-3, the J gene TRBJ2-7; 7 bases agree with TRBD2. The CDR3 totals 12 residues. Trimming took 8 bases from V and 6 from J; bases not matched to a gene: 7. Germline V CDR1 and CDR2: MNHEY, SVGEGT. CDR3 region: CASGHGGGEQYF. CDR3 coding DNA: TGTGCCAGCGGGCATGGGGGGGGCGAGCAGTACTTC.

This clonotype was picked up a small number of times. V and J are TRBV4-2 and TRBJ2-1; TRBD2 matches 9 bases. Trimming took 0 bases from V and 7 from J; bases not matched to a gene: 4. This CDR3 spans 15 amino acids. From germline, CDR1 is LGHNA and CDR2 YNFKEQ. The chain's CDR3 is CASSQDSGSRNEQFF. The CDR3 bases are TGTGCCAGCAGCCAAGATAGCGGGAGTAGGAATGAGCAGTTCTTC.

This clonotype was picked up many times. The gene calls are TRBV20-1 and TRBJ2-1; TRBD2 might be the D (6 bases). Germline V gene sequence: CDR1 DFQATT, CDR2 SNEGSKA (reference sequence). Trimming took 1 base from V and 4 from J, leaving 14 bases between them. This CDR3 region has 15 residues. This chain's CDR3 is CSARGRTGVYNEQFF. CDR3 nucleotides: TGCAGTGCTAGAGGACGGACGGGAGTGTACAATGAGCAGTTCTTC.

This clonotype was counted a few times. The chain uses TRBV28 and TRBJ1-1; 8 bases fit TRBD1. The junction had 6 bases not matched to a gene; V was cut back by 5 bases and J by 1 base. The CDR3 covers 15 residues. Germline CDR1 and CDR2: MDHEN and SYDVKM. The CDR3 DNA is TGTGCCAGCAGTCTTCAGGGGGCGCAGAACACTGAAGCTTTCTTT. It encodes CASSLQGAQNTEAFF.

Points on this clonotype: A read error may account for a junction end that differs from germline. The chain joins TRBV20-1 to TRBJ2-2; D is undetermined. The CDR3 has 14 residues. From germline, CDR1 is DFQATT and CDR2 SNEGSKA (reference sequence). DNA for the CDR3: TGCAGTGCCAGAGACCACTTAAACACCGGGGAGCTGTTTTTT. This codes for CSARDHLNTGELFF.